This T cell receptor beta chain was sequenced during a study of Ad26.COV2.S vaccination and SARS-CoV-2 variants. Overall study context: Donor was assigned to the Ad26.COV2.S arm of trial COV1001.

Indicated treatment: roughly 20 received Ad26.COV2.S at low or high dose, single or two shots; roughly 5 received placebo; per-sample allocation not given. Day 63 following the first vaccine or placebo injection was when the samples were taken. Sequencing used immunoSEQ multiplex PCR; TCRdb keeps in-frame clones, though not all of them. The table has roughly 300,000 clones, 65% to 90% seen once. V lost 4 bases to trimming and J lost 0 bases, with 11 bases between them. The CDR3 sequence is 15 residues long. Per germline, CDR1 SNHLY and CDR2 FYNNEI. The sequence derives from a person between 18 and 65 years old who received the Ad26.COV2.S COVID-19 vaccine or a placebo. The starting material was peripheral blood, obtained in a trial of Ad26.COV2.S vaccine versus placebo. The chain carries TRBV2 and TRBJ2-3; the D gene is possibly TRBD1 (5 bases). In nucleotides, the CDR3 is TGTGCCAGCAGTGCCCAGGGTCAGAGCACAGATACGCAGTATTTT. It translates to CASSAQGQSTDTQYF.